The 7 T cell receptor beta chains given below trace back to one sample, sequenced in a study of T and B cells in COVID-19 patients. Blood genomic DNA input for TRB amplification was 250-500 ng. BIOMED2 TRB-A/B primer pools were used in multiplex TRB PCR. MiXCR, run by TCRdb on the multiplex PCR reads, gives a single entry per CDR3 protein. The sample includes 6,500 to 10,000 distinct CDR3 sequences, around two fifths of them seen just once. The sequencing sample was made of blood. The receptors derive from a human donor who had recovered from COVID-19.

This clonotype is medium-sized by share. The chain recombines TRBV19 with TRBJ2-3; D is perhaps TRBD1 or TRBD2 (5 bases each). CDR1 is LNHDA, CDR2 SQIVND, per germline (reference sequence). V was shortened by 6 bases and J by 0 bases, with 13 bases between the two germline ends. This CDR3 has 15 amino acids. The CDR3 protein is CASSPGTGSTDTQYF. The DNA of the CDR3 is TGTGCCAGTAGCCCCGGGACGGGAAGCACAGATACGCAGTATTTT.

This clonotype was seen a handful of times. The chain couples TRBV6-2 or TRBV6-3 to TRBJ2-2, with D perhaps TRBD2 (6 bases). V lost 3 bases to trimming and J lost 2 bases, with 13 bases between them. The CDR3 has 16 residues. CDR1 and CDR2 from the germline V gene are MNHEY and SVGEGT. DNA of the CDR3: TGTGCCAGCAGTTATACGACAGCGGGCAACACCGGGGAGCTGTTTTTT. Residues: CASSYTTAGNTGELFF.

This clonotype counts as medium-sized. CDR3 sequence reads: CASWTRTGRGDTQYF. CDR3 in DNA: TGTGCCAGTTGGACGCGGACAGGGCGAGGGGATACGCAGTATTTT. V is TRBV27 and J is TRBJ2-3, with 8 bases that match TRBD1. Unmatched junction bases numbered 14, after V lost 9 bases and J lost 6 bases. The V gene's germline CDR1 is MNHEY and CDR2 SMNVEV (reference sequence). The CDR3 totals 15 residues.

The rearrangement links TRBV11-1 to TRBJ1-6; D remains ambiguous. With 3 bases removed from V and 9 bases from J, the gap between germline ends came to 12 bases. Germline CDR1 reads SGHAT; CDR2 reads FQDESV (reference sequence). CDR3 length: 14 amino acids. For the CDR3, the DNA is TGTGCCAGCAGCTTCGAGAGGGAGGGTTCACCCCTCCACTTT. Translated: CASSFEREGSPLHF. The whole variable domain, filled in from reference TRBV11-1 and TRBJ1-6, reads EAEVAQSPRYKITEKSQAVAFWCDPISGHATLYWYRQILGQGPELLVQFQDESVVDDSQLPKDRFSAERLKGVDSTLKIQPAELGDSAMYLCASSFEREGSPLHFGNGTRLTVT.

This sequence joins TRBV29-1 and TRBJ1-5; D might be TRBD1 (5 bases). The germline V gene encodes CDR1 SQVTM and CDR2 ANQGSEA. This CDR3 comprises 14 residues. V lost 8 bases and J lost 1, with 15 bases in between. The CDR3 is CSILTEGSNQPQHF. CDR3 coding DNA: TGCAGCATATTGACAGAAGGCAGCAATCAGCCCCAGCATTTT.

In this sample, this clonotype turned up a few times. The J gene is TRBJ2-1, the V gene TRBV15; weak D call: TRBD1 (5 bases). The V and J ends lost 0 bases and 5 bases respectively, with 8 bases between them. The CDR3 length is 14 residues. The germline CDR1 and CDR2 sequences are LNHNV and YYDKDF (reference sequence). The DNA of the CDR3 is TGTGCCACCAGCAGAGATCACAGGAACAATGAGCAGTTCTTC. It encodes CATSRDHRNNEQFF.

The chain carries TRBV5-6 and TRBJ1-5; D unclear. This CDR3 is built from 14 residues. Germline loops: CDR1 SGHDT, CDR2 YYEEEE. V was shortened by 4 bases and J by 3 bases, with 11 bases between the two germline ends. In nucleotides, the CDR3 is TGTGCCAGCAGCCCCAGGCAGGCCAATCAGCCCCAGCATTTT. It yields the protein CASSPRQANQPQHF.